The rows below give T cell receptor beta chains drawn from one sample of a study of blood T cell repertoires in COVID-19. Data came from immunoSEQ multiplex PCR; TCRdb stores just in-frame clones and leaves some out. Of roughly 140,000 clones in the sample, 85% were seen once. Specimen: peripheral blood. These TCRs come from a man aged 45-65 years with acute or convalescent COVID-19. The conserved cysteine and the conserved F or W are not part of the CDR3 here.

J gene,V gene,CDR3 protein
TRBJ1-2,TRBV3-1/TRBV3-2,ASSRGTGFGGYT
TRBJ2-7,TRBV19,ASSIAGGPYEQY
TRBJ1-2,TRBV7-8,ASTWSMTGSYGYT
TRBJ2-2,TRBV15,ATSTGLALNTGELF
TRBJ1-1,TRBV27,ASSWDTTAREAF
TRBJ1-1,TRBV15,ATSRVASTEAF
TRBJ2-1,TRBV3-1/TRBV3-2,ASRPVQGAMNEQF
TRBJ2-3,TRBV28,ASWGREKGTDTQY
TRBJ2-3,TRBV5-4,ASSSRRDSRTDTQY
TRBJ2-7,TRBV10-1,ASSAGDWSSYEQY
TRBJ1-1,TRBV5-8,ASSLRGHTEAF